These 18 T cell receptor beta chains share one sample of origin, sequenced in a study of cytomegalovirus exposure and HLA in healthy donors. This PCR relied on a set of 60 Vbeta primers and 13 Jbeta primers. Clones were sequenced by immunoSEQ multiplex PCR, and TCRdb holds only the in-frame ones, with some missing. The repertoire holds some 110,000 clones, under 80% seen once, with 11% in the top ten. The material sequenced was PBMCs. The receptor set was obtained from a woman aged 50 to 60 in good health and CMV-seropositive.

The chain employs TRBV7-2 and TRBJ1-5; maybe TRBD1 (6 bases). The ends were cut back, 1 base at V and 4 bases at J, with 14 bases in the middle. The CDR3 sequence is 16 residues long. Germline CDR1 SGHTA, CDR2 FQGNSA. The CDR3 sequence: CASSLGSGAGNQPQHF. DNA of the CDR3: TGTGCCAGCAGCTTAGGATCAGGGGCAGGAAATCAGCCCCAGCATTTT.

The chain links TRBV2 to TRBJ2-5; the D is unclear. Per the germline V gene, CDR1 is SNHLY and CDR2 is FYNNEI. Trimming left V 5 bases short and J 5 bases short, with 6 bases between. The CDR3 runs to 11 residues. The CDR3 reads CASSPQETQYF. The CDR3 DNA reads TGTGCCAGCAGTCCCCAGGAGACCCAGTACTTC.

This chain links TRBV4-1 with TRBJ1-3; 8 positions agree with TRBD1. J gave up 4 bases and V 1 base, and 6 bases lay outside the gene matches. The CDR3 has 16 amino acids. CDR1 is MGHRA, CDR2 YSYEKL, per germline. The CDR3 DNA sequence: TGCGCCAGCAGCCAAGTAGGACAGGGCACAGGAAACACCATATATTTT. It is translated as CASSQVGQGTGNTIYF.

This chain joins TRBV6-1 and TRBJ2-3; tentatively, D is TRBD2 (5 bases). Trimming took 3 bases from V and 1 from J, leaving 14 bases between them. The CDR3 is 16 residues long. Germline-derived CDR1 and CDR2 are MNHNS and SASEGT. The CDR3 sequence is CASSDTLGSGTDTQYF. Here the CDR3 DNA reads TGTGCCAGCAGTGACACACTAGGAAGCGGCACAGATACGCAGTATTTT.

This clone was counted between two and nine times. For the CDR3, the DNA is TGTGCCAGCAGCCCCCGGACAGAGAACACCGGGGAGCTGTTTTTT. The encoded protein is CASSPRTENTGELFF. This rearrangement joins TRBV7-2 to TRBJ2-2, with a possible D match to TRBD1 (6 bases). The CDR3 consists of 15 residues. V lost 5 bases, J lost 1 base, and 11 bases lay in between. CDR1 and CDR2 (germline): SGHTA, FQGNSA.

This clone is a singleton in its sample. V is TRBV14 and J is TRBJ1-3; D remains ambiguous. Germline-derived CDR1 and CDR2 are SGHDN and FVKESK. V was cut by 3 bases and J by 4 bases, with 7 bases left in between. This CDR3 is built from 13 residues. CDR3 nucleotides: TGTGCCAGCAGCCAGGCAGGAGGAAACACCATATATTTT. Translated: CASSQAGGNTIYF.

The V call is TRBV7-3, the J call TRBJ2-5; D perhaps matches TRBD1 (6 bases). From germline, CDR1 is SGHTA and CDR2 FQGTGA. The CDR3 has 13 residues. The V and J ends lost 5 bases and 1 base respectively, with 8 bases between them. The CDR3 region is CASSIQGQETQYF. CDR3 in DNA: TGTGCCAGCAGCATACAGGGCCAAGAGACCCAGTACTTC.

The chain has TRBV9 and TRBJ1-2, with 9 positions matching TRBD1. The V gene end was trimmed by 4 bases and the J gene end by 4 bases; junction bases not matched to a gene: 5. This CDR3 contains 14 residues. CDR1 is SGDLS, CDR2 YYNGEE, per germline. The CDR3 DNA reads TGTGCCAGCAGCAACAGGACAGGGGCCTATGGCTACACCTTC. It specifies CASSNRTGAYGYTF. The full variable domain, its missing parts supplied by reference TRBV9 and TRBJ1-2, is DSGVTQTPKHLITATGQRVTLRCSPRSGDLSVYWYQQSLDQGLQFLIQYYNGEERAKGNILERFSAQQFPDLHSELNLSSLELGDSALYFCASSNRTGAYGYTFGSGTRLTVV.

The chain recombines TRBV4-2 with TRBJ1-1, with D uncertain. Between the trimmed V and J ends, which lost 2 bases and 1 base, there was a span of 8 bases. Germline V gene sequence: CDR1 LGHNA, CDR2 YNFKEQ. The CDR3 totals 14 residues. Here the CDR3 reads CASSQNPENTEAFF. Written as DNA, the CDR3 is TGTGCCAGCAGCCAAAATCCAGAGAACACTGAAGCTTTCTTT.

The chain carries TRBV2 and TRBJ1-2; D might be TRBD1 (6 bases). The germline gives CDR1 SNHLY, CDR2 FYNNEI. CDR3 size: 14 residues. Deletions cut 7 bases from V and 8 bases from J, with 20 bases between. The CDR3 DNA reads as TGTGCCAGCATTGATTTCGCGGGGGGCCAGGGCTACACCTTC. Its protein product is CASIDFAGGQGYTF.

The V call is TRBV18, the J call TRBJ1-3; the D is unclear. Germline lookup yields CDR1 KGHSH and CDR2 LQKENI. The CDR3 is made up of 16 amino acids. Trimming stripped 3 bases from V and 4 bases from J, with 16 bases between. CDR3 loop: CASSPQGAATGNTIYF. The CDR3 coding sequence is TGTGCCAGCTCACCTCAAGGAGCCGCGACGGGAAACACCATATATTTT.

The chain joins TRBV19 to TRBJ1-5, with 10 bases fitting TRBD1. The CDR3 totals 14 residues. V trimming: 7 bases; J trimming: 4 bases; junction bases outside the gene matches: 4. Germline CDR1 reads LNHDA; CDR2 reads SQIVND (reference sequence). The chain's CDR3 is CASTSDRGNQPQHF. In DNA, the CDR3 is TGTGCCAGTACCTCGGACAGGGGGAATCAGCCCCAGCATTTT.

As for this clone: Germline and junction disagree at one end, which may indicate a read error. The chain uses TRBV10-3 and TRBJ2-6; no definite D call. Germline CDR1 ENHRY, CDR2 SYGVKD. CDR3 length: 12 amino acids. The CDR3 protein is CATSLGANVLTF. CDR3 bases: TGTGCCACCAGTCTTGGGGCCAACGTCCTGACTTTC.

J is TRBJ2-2 and V is TRBV4-3; TRBD2 matches 7 bases. CDR1 LGHNA and CDR2 YSLEER come from the germline V gene. The CDR3 is made up of 14 amino acids. Trimming took 5 bases from V and 3 from J; bases not matched to a gene: 3. CDR3 amino acids: CASSLTSDTGELFF. CDR3 nucleotides: TGCGCCAGCAGCTTAACTAGCGACACCGGGGAGCTGTTTTTT.

This clone was picked up many times. The chain employs TRBV5-1 and TRBJ1-4; perhaps TRBD1 as D (5 bases). CDR1 is SGHRS and CDR2 is YFSETQ in the germline V gene. The V and J ends lost 4 bases and 8 bases respectively, with 15 bases between them. The CDR3 is 14 residues long. In DNA form, the CDR3 reads TGCGCCAGCAGCCCCGCGGGACTGGACGAAAAACTGTTTTTT. Translating gives CASSPAGLDEKLFF.

The chain links TRBV6-1 to TRBJ2-2, with D possibly matching TRBD1 (5 bases). The ends were cut back, 5 bases at V and 6 bases at J, with 16 bases in the middle. The CDR3 runs to 15 residues. CDR1 MNHNS and CDR2 SASEGT come from the germline V gene. CDR3 nucleotides: TGTGCCAGCAGTAGGCTCGCAGGGCAGGCCGGGGAGCTGTTTTTT. Residues: CASSRLAGQAGELFF.

The CDR3 nucleotides read TGTGCCAGCAGTTTTCAGGGAAACACTGAAGCTTTCTTT. This sequence encodes CASSFQGNTEAFF. The chain carries TRBV27 and TRBJ1-1, with D possibly matching TRBD1 (5 bases). The CDR3 length is 13 residues. The germline CDR1 and CDR2 sequences are MNHEY and SMNVEV (reference sequence). V was clipped by 3 bases and J by 2 bases, with 7 bases between them.

The CDR3 nucleotides are TGTGCCACCAGCAGAGGTGGAGGGTCGAACACTGAAGCTTTCTTT. Translation gives CATSRGGGSNTEAFF. The chain combines TRBV15 with TRBJ1-1; D gene ambiguous. Trimming removed 1 base at V and 1 base at J, with 10 bases between. CDR3 size: 15 residues. In germline, CDR1 is LNHNV, CDR2 YYDKDF (reference sequence).